This TCR beta chain was sequenced for a study of blood T cell repertoires in COVID-19. Trimming removed 5 bases from V and 2 bases from J, with 19 bases in between. This CDR3 is 17 amino acids long. Per germline, CDR1 LNHNV and CDR2 YYDKDF (reference sequence). Profiling relied on immunoSEQ multiplex PCR, and the TCRdb table lists in-frame clones only, not all of them. The repertoire includes approximately 280,000 clones, nearly 90% of them detected once, and 1.5% to 2% sits in the top ten. Ages ranged from roughly 18 to 100 years, with residence in around 24 US areas. Assignment of participants to cohorts was predicated upon participant-reported clinical history.

This TCR came from a young woman with acute COVID-19. This chain links TRBV15 with TRBJ1-5, with D unresolved. Sequencing used PBMCs or T cells enriched from blood (not recorded which). CDR3 loop: CATSVTPPGSGNQPQHF. In DNA, the CDR3 is TGTGCCACCAGCGTCACCCCACCAGGATCGGGCAATCAGCCCCAGCATTTT. The variable domain in full, completed from reference TRBV15 and TRBJ1-5, reads DAMVIQNPRYQVTQFGKPVTLSCSQTLNHNVMYWYQQKSSQAPKLLFHYYDKDFNNEADTPDNFQSRRPNTSFCFLDIRSPGLGDTAMYLCATSVTPPGSGNQPQHFGDGTRLSIL.